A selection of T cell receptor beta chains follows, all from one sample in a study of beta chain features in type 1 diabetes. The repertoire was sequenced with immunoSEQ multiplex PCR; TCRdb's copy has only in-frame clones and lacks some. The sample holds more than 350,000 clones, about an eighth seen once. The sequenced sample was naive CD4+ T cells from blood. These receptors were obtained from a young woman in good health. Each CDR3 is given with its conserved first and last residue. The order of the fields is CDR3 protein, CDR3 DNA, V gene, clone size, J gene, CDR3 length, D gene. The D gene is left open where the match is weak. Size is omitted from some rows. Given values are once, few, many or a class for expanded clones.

CDR3aa: CASSLAVETQYF
CDR3nt: TGTGCCAGCAGCTTAGCTGTTGAGACCCAGTACTTC
v_gene: TRBV7-2
abundance: few
j_gene: TRBJ2-5
len: 12
d_gene: NA

CDR3aa: CASSLTRQGTGELFF
CDR3nt: TGCGCCAGCAGCTTGACGAGACAGGGTACCGGGGAGCTGTTTTTT
v_gene: TRBV5-1
abundance: once
j_gene: TRBJ2-2
len: 15
d_gene: TRBD1

CDR3aa: CASSKGYLGREDEQFF
CDR3nt: TGTGCCAGCAGCAAAGGCTACCTAGGGCGGGAGGATGAGCAGTTCTTC
v_gene: TRBV21-1
abundance: few
j_gene: TRBJ2-1
len: 16
d_gene: NA

CDR3aa: CASSLAVGYGYTF
CDR3nt: TGTGCCAGCAGCTTAGCCGTCGGCTATGGCTACACCTTC
v_gene: TRBV7-9
abundance: few
j_gene: TRBJ1-2
len: 13
d_gene: NA

CDR3aa: CSVEGPQLASNEQFF
CDR3nt: TGCAGCGTTGAAGGTCCCCAACTTGCCTCCAATGAGCAGTTCTTC
v_gene: TRBV29-1
abundance: NA
j_gene: TRBJ2-1
len: 15
d_gene: NA

CDR3aa: CASSRAGTGRYGYTF
CDR3nt: TGTGCCAGCAGCCGAGCCGGGACAGGGCGCTATGGCTACACCTTC
v_gene: TRBV7-2
abundance: NA
j_gene: TRBJ1-2
len: 15
d_gene: TRBD1

CDR3aa: CASGLLQGLQETQYF
CDR3nt: TGTGCTAGTGGTTTGTTGCAGGGACTACAAGAGACCCAGTACTTC
v_gene: TRBV12-5
abundance: NA
j_gene: TRBJ2-5
len: 15
d_gene: TRBD2

CDR3aa: CASSVGDSYSPLHF
CDR3nt: TGTGCCAGCAGCGTAGGGGACAGTTATTCACCCCTCCACTTT
v_gene: TRBV9
abundance: few
j_gene: TRBJ1-6
len: 14
d_gene: TRBD1

CDR3aa: CASSQDLTGEAFF
CDR3nt: TGTGCCAGCAGCCAAGATCTGACAGGGGAAGCTTTCTTT
v_gene: TRBV14
abundance: few
j_gene: TRBJ1-1
len: 13
d_gene: TRBD1

CDR3aa: CASSLSQGNQPQHF
CDR3nt: TGTGCCAGCAGCTTATCTCAGGGTAATCAGCCCCAGCATTTT
v_gene: TRBV7-9
abundance: NA
j_gene: TRBJ1-5
len: 14
d_gene: NA

CDR3aa: CASREPGQRISPLHF
CDR3nt: TGTGCCAGCAGAGAACCGGGACAGCGGATTTCACCCCTCCACTTT
v_gene: TRBV25-1
abundance: NA
j_gene: TRBJ1-6
len: 15
d_gene: TRBD1

CDR3aa: CASSDYIGVTEQFF
CDR3nt: TGTGCCAGCAGCGACTATATAGGGGTCACTGAGCAGTTCTTC
v_gene: TRBV6-1
abundance: few
j_gene: TRBJ2-1
len: 14
d_gene: NA

CDR3aa: CASSRDGSQTQYF
CDR3nt: TGTGCCAGCAGCCGGGACGGGTCCCAGACCCAGTACTTC
v_gene: TRBV7-2
abundance: NA
j_gene: TRBJ2-5
len: 13
d_gene: NA

CDR3aa: CASSERQGLPLHF
CDR3nt: TGTGCCAGCAGCGAGCGACAGGGTTTGCCCCTCCACTTT
v_gene: TRBV7-3
abundance: NA
j_gene: TRBJ1-6
len: 13
d_gene: TRBD1

CDR3aa: CASSQPVTGSKTNYGYTF
CDR3nt: TGCGCCAGCAGCCAACCTGTTACAGGGTCGAAAACGAACTATGGCTACACCTTC
v_gene: TRBV4-1
abundance: NA
j_gene: TRBJ1-2
len: 18
d_gene: NA

CDR3aa: CSVVENSGNTIYF
CDR3nt: TGCAGCGTTGTGGAGAACTCTGGAAACACCATATATTTT
v_gene: TRBV29-1
abundance: NA
j_gene: TRBJ1-3
len: 13
d_gene: NA

CDR3aa: CASSPRRLVLSGLDEQYF
CDR3nt: TGTGCCAGCAGCCCTAGACGCCTGGTCCTTTCAGGGTTGGACGAGCAGTACTTC
v_gene: TRBV7-9
abundance: few
j_gene: TRBJ2-7
len: 18
d_gene: NA

CDR3aa: CASSLMLARVGDEQFF
CDR3nt: TGTGCCAGCTCACTGATGCTAGCGAGAGTTGGGGATGAGCAGTTCTTC
v_gene: TRBV18
abundance: NA
j_gene: TRBJ2-1
len: 16
d_gene: NA

CDR3aa: CASSLGPSGFWVGTDTQYF
CDR3nt: TGTGCCAGCAGCTTAGGCCCTAGCGGGTTCTGGGTTGGCACAGATACGCAGTATTTT
v_gene: TRBV13
abundance: few
j_gene: TRBJ2-3
len: 19
d_gene: TRBD2

CDR3aa: CASSLVSGYNSPLHF
CDR3nt: TGTGCCAGCAGCTTAGTTTCAGGATATAATTCACCCCTCCACTTT
v_gene: TRBV7-2
abundance: NA
j_gene: TRBJ1-6
len: 15
d_gene: NA

CDR3aa: CASSYRAGGLNQPQHF
CDR3nt: TGTGCCAGCAGTTACCGTGCAGGGGGTCTCAATCAGCCCCAGCATTTT
v_gene: TRBV28
abundance: NA
j_gene: TRBJ1-5
len: 16
d_gene: TRBD1

CDR3aa: CSGRGVYGYTF
CDR3nt: TGCAGCGGGAGGGGCGTCTATGGCTACACCTTC
v_gene: TRBV29-1
abundance: few
j_gene: TRBJ1-2
len: 11
d_gene: NA

CDR3aa: CASSLIMAEETQYF
CDR3nt: TGCGCCAGCAGCTTGATCATGGCAGAAGAGACCCAGTACTTC
v_gene: TRBV5-1
abundance: NA
j_gene: TRBJ2-5
len: 14
d_gene: NA

CDR3aa: CAISEFRGAGGRNEQFF
CDR3nt: TGTGCCATCAGTGAATTCCGAGGGGCAGGGGGCAGGAATGAGCAGTTCTTC
v_gene: TRBV25-1
abundance: once
j_gene: TRBJ2-1
len: 17
d_gene: TRBD1

CDR3aa: CASSEYNSGNEQFF
CDR3nt: TGTGCCAGCAGTGAATATAACAGCGGCAATGAGCAGTTCTTC
v_gene: TRBV25-1
abundance: NA
j_gene: TRBJ2-1
len: 14
d_gene: NA

CDR3aa: CASSLGGSGANVLTF
CDR3nt: TGTGCCAGCAGCTTAGGTGGCTCTGGGGCCAACGTCCTGACTTTC
v_gene: TRBV7-3
abundance: NA
j_gene: TRBJ2-6
len: 15
d_gene: NA

CDR3aa: CAWRRQGFVLNIQYF
CDR3nt: TGTGCCTGGAGAAGACAGGGCTTCGTTTTAAACATTCAGTACTTC
v_gene: TRBV30
abundance: NA
j_gene: TRBJ2-4
len: 15
d_gene: TRBD1

CDR3aa: CSTRTSTDTQYF
CDR3nt: TGCAGCACACGGACTAGCACAGATACGCAGTATTTT
v_gene: TRBV29-1
abundance: few
j_gene: TRBJ2-3
len: 12
d_gene: NA

CDR3aa: CASSLRAGPYGYTF
CDR3nt: TGTGCCAGCAGCCTAAGGGCGGGCCCCTATGGCTACACCTTC
v_gene: TRBV7-9
abundance: few
j_gene: TRBJ1-2
len: 14
d_gene: NA

CDR3aa: CASSLKDRTLEETQYF
CDR3nt: TGTGCCAGTAGTTTAAAGGACAGGACCCTGGAGGAGACCCAGTACTTC
v_gene: TRBV19
abundance: NA
j_gene: TRBJ2-5
len: 16
d_gene: TRBD1

CDR3aa: CASSPRGHGDNEQFF
CDR3nt: TGCGCCAGCAGCCCCCGGGGACACGGAGACAATGAGCAGTTCTTC
v_gene: TRBV4-1
abundance: NA
j_gene: TRBJ2-1
len: 15
d_gene: NA

CDR3aa: CARRTVYGYTF
CDR3nt: TGTGCCAGAAGGACAGTCTATGGCTACACCTTC
v_gene: TRBV7-2
abundance: NA
j_gene: TRBJ1-2
len: 11
d_gene: NA

CDR3aa: CASSWGGTGNTIYF
CDR3nt: TGTGCCAGCAGCTGGGGCGGAACTGGAAACACCATATATTTT
v_gene: TRBV7-2
abundance: NA
j_gene: TRBJ1-3
len: 14
d_gene: NA

CDR3aa: CAWSVGRMSNYGYTF
CDR3nt: TGTGCCTGGAGTGTAGGGCGGATGTCTAACTATGGCTACACCTTC
v_gene: TRBV30
abundance: NA
j_gene: TRBJ1-2
len: 15
d_gene: NA

CDR3aa: CASSVNSYTEAFF
CDR3nt: TGTGCCAGCAGCGTGAATAGTTACACTGAAGCTTTCTTT
v_gene: TRBV2
abundance: NA
j_gene: TRBJ1-1
len: 13
d_gene: NA

CDR3aa: CASSEKSNTGELFF
CDR3nt: TGTGCCAGCAGTGAAAAGAGTAACACCGGGGAGCTGTTTTTT
v_gene: TRBV6-1
abundance: few
j_gene: TRBJ2-2
len: 14
d_gene: NA

CDR3aa: CASSPRGTGANYGYTF
CDR3nt: TGTGCCAGCAGCCCGAGAGGGACAGGAGCGAACTATGGCTACACCTTC
v_gene: TRBV5-4
abundance: NA
j_gene: TRBJ1-2
len: 16
d_gene: TRBD1

CDR3aa: CSVCVDRESEAFF
CDR3nt: TGCAGCGTGTGCGTTGACAGGGAATCTGAAGCTTTCTTT
v_gene: TRBV29-1
abundance: few
j_gene: TRBJ1-1
len: 13
d_gene: TRBD1

CDR3aa: CASSIGQLKYF
CDR3nt: TGTGCCAGTAGTATCGGACAGTTAAAGTACTTC
v_gene: TRBV19
abundance: NA
j_gene: TRBJ2-7
len: 11
d_gene: NA

CDR3aa: CASSQVALVDEQFF
CDR3nt: TGTGCCAGCAGCCAAGTGGCACTAGTCGATGAGCAGTTCTTC
v_gene: TRBV4-2
abundance: NA
j_gene: TRBJ2-1
len: 14
d_gene: NA

CDR3aa: CATHRSTDTQYF
CDR3nt: TGTGCTACCCACCGGAGCACAGATACGCAGTATTTT
v_gene: TRBV7-9
abundance: NA
j_gene: TRBJ2-3
len: 12
d_gene: NA

CDR3aa: CSVVGGRVSRITGDNEQFF
CDR3nt: TGCAGCGTTGTCGGCGGCAGGGTTTCACGAATTACTGGAGACAATGAGCAGTTCTTC
v_gene: TRBV29-1
abundance: few
j_gene: TRBJ2-1
len: 19
d_gene: NA

CDR3aa: CASTGRRITDTQYF
CDR3nt: TGTGCCAGTACAGGGAGGCGGATCACAGATACGCAGTATTTT
v_gene: TRBV19
abundance: NA
j_gene: TRBJ2-3
len: 14
d_gene: NA

CDR3aa: CASSRHTGTSVSYEQYF
CDR3nt: TGCGCCAGCAGCAGACACACCGGGACTAGCGTCTCCTACGAGCAGTACTTC
v_gene: TRBV4-3
abundance: NA
j_gene: TRBJ2-7
len: 17
d_gene: TRBD2

CDR3aa: CSVGARGGALLGETQYF
CDR3nt: TGCAGCGTTGGGGCCCGAGGGGGAGCCCTCCTGGGAGAGACCCAGTACTTC
v_gene: TRBV29-1
abundance: NA
j_gene: TRBJ2-5
len: 17
d_gene: NA

CDR3aa: CAISDPQGTGELFF
CDR3nt: TGTGCCATCAGTGACCCACAGGGAACCGGGGAGCTGTTTTTT
v_gene: TRBV10-3
abundance: few
j_gene: TRBJ2-2
len: 14
d_gene: NA

CDR3aa: CASSPNRQGRYGANVLTF
CDR3nt: TGCGCCAGCAGCCCCAATCGACAGGGAAGGTATGGGGCCAACGTCCTGACTTTC
v_gene: TRBV4-1
abundance: few
j_gene: TRBJ2-6
len: 18
d_gene: TRBD1

CDR3aa: CASSVDSQAKNIQYF
CDR3nt: TGCGCCAGCAGCGTGGACAGTCAAGCCAAAAACATTCAGTACTTC
v_gene: TRBV5-1
abundance: few
j_gene: TRBJ2-4
len: 15
d_gene: NA

CDR3aa: CASVAEAAPPGYTF
CDR3nt: TGTGCCAGTGTGGCAGAGGCAGCCCCGCCTGGCTACACCTTC
v_gene: TRBV7-6
abundance: NA
j_gene: TRBJ1-2
len: 14
d_gene: NA

CDR3aa: CASSLVEGNTEAFF
CDR3nt: TGTGCCAGCAGCTTAGTGGAGGGTAACACTGAAGCTTTCTTT
v_gene: TRBV7-8
abundance: NA
j_gene: TRBJ1-1
len: 14
d_gene: NA

CDR3aa: CASSLANPPLHF
CDR3nt: TGTGCCAGCAGCTTAGCTAATCCACCCCTCCACTTT
v_gene: TRBV7-9
abundance: NA
j_gene: TRBJ1-6
len: 12
d_gene: NA

CDR3aa: CASTASGANVLTF
CDR3nt: TGTGCCAGCACAGCAAGCGGGGCCAACGTCCTGACTTTC
v_gene: TRBV27
abundance: many
j_gene: TRBJ2-6
len: 13
d_gene: NA

CDR3aa: CASSPQGPGWGYTF
CDR3nt: TGTGCCAGCAGCCCGCAGGGGCCCGGTTGGGGCTACACCTTC
v_gene: TRBV7-2
abundance: few
j_gene: TRBJ1-2
len: 14
d_gene: NA

CDR3aa: CASSFQGQGPHTQYF
CDR3nt: TGTGCCAGCAGTTTTCAAGGACAGGGACCCCATACGCAGTATTTT
v_gene: TRBV28
abundance: few
j_gene: TRBJ2-3
len: 15
d_gene: TRBD1

CDR3aa: CASSKGTGSSYEQYF
CDR3nt: TGTGCCAGCAGCAAAGGGACAGGGAGCTCCTACGAGCAGTACTTC
v_gene: TRBV9
abundance: few
j_gene: TRBJ2-7
len: 15
d_gene: TRBD1